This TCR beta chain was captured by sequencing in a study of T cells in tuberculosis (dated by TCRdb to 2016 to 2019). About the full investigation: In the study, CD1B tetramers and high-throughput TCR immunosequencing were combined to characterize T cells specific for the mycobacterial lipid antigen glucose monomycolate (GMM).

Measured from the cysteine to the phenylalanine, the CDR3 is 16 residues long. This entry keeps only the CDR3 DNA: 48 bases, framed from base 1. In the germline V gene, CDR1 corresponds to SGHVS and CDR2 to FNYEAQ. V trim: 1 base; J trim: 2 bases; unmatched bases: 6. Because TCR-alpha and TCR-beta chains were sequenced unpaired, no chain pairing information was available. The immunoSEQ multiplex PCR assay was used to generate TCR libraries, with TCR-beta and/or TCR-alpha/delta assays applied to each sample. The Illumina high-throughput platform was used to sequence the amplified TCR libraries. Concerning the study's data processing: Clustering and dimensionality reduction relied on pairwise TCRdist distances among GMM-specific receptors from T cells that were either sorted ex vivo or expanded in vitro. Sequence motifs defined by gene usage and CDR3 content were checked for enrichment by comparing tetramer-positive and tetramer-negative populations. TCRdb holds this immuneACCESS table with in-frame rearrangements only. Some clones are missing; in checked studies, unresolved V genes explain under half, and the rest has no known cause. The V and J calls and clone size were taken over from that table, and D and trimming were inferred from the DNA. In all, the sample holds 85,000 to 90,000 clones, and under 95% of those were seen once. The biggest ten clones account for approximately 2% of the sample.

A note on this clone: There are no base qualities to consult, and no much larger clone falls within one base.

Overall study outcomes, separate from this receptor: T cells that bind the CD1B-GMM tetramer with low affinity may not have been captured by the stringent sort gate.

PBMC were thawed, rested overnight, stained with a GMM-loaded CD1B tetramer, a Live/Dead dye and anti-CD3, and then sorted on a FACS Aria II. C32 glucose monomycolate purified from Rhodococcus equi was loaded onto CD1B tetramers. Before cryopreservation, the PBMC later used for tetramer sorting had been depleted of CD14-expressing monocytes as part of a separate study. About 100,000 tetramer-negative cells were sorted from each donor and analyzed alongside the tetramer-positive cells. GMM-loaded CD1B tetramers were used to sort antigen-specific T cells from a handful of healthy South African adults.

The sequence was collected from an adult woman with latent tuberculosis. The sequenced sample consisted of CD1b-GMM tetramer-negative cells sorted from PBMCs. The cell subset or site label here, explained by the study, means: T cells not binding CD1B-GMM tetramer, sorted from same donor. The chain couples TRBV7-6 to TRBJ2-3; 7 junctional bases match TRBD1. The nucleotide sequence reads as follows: TGTGCCAGCAGCTTAGGGACAGGAGGAACCACAGATACGCAGTATTTT. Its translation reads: CASSLGTGGTTDTQYF.